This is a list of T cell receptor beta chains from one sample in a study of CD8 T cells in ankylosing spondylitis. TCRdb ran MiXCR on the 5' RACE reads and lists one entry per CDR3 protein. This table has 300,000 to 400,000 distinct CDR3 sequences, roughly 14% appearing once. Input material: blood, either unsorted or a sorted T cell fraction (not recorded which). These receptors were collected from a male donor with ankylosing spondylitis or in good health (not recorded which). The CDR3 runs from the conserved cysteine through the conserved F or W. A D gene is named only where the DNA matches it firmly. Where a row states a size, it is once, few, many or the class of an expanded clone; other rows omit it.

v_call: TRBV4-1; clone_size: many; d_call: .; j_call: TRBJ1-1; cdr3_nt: TGCGCCAGCAGCCAAGATGAGGGGAGGGCCACTGAAGCTTTCTTT; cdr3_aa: CASSQDEGRATEAFF
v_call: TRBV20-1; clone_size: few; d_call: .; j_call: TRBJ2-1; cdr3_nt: TGCAGTGCTAGACTTGAGCGGCGGAGCTCCTACAATGAGCAGTTCTTC; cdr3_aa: CSARLERRSSYNEQFF
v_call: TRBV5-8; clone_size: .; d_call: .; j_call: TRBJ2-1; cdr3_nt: TGTGCCAGCAGCTTGCTTCTCCTGTCGTACAATGAGCAGTTCTTC; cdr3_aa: CASSLLLLSYNEQFF
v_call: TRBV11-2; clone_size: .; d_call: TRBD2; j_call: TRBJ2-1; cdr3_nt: TGTGCCAGCAGCAGAGCTAGCGGGAGTGGTTATGAGCAGTTCTTC; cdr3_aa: CASSRASGSGYEQFF
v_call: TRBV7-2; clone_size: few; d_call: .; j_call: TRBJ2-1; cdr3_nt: TGTGCCAGCGGGGGAGGGGGGTACTACTACAATGAGCAGTTCTTC; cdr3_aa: CASGGGGYYYNEQFF
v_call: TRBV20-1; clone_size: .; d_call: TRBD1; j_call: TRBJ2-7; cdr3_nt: TGCAGTGCTAAGACAGGGGGTAAGGAGCAGTACTTC; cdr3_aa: CSAKTGGKEQYF
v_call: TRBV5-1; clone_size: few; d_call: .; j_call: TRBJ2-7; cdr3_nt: TGCGCCAGCAGCTTGGGGGGGGCAAGGTACGACGAGCAGTACTTC; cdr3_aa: CASSLGGARYDEQYF
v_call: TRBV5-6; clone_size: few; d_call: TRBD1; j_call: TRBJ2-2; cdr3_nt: TGTGCCAGCAGCTTGCCGACCCGACAGGGCACCGGGGAGCTGTTTTTT; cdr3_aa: CASSLPTRQGTGELFF
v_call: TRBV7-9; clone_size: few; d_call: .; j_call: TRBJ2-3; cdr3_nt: TGTGCCAGCAGAAGGGGGAGGGCCAACACAGATACGCAGTATTTT; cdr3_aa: CASRRGRANTDTQYF
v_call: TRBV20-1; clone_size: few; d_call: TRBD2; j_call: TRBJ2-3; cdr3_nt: TGCAGTGCTAGAGCCTCTAGCGGCCTGGGCACAGATACGCAGTATTTT; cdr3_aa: CSARASSGLGTDTQYF
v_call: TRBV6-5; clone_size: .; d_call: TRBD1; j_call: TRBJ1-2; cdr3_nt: TGTGCCAGCAGTTACTCCGGACAGGGGTCTCACACCTTC; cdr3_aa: CASSYSGQGSHTF
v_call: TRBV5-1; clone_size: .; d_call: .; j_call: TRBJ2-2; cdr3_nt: TGCGCCAGCAGCTTGGCGGCTATGATCGGCGGCGGGGAGCTGTTTTTT; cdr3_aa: CASSLAAMIGGGELFF
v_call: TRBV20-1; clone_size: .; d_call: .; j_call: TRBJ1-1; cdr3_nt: TGCAGTGGGACGCCGGGAAGGGGTACTGAAGCTTTCTTT; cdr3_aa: CSGTPGRGTEAFF
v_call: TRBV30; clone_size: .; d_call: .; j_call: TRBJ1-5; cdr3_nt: TGTGCCTGGAGTGAGGGGGAGTATAGCAATCAGCCCCAGCATTTT; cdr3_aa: CAWSEGEYSNQPQHF
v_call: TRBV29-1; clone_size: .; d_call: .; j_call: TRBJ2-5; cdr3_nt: TGCAGCGTTGCCCAACAAGAGACCCAGTACTTC; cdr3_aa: CSVAQQETQYF
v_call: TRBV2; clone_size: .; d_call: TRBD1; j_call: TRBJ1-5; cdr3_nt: TGTGCCAGCAACTTACTTGGACAGGCGTCGGTTCAGCCCCAGCATTTT; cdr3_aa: CASNLLGQASVQPQHF
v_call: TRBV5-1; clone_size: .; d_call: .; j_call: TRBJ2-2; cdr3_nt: TGCGCCAGCAGCTTGGCCGGGGGGACAACCACCGGGGAGCTGTTTTTT; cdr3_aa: CASSLAGGTTTGELFF
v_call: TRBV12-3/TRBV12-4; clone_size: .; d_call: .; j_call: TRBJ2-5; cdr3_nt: TGTGCCAGCAGTTCAGGCCGATGGAGGCACTTC; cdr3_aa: CASSSGRWRHF
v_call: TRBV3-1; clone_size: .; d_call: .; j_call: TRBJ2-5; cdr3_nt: TGTGCCAGCAGCTTCCCCGGGCCAAGGGGTCAAGAGACCCAGTACTTC; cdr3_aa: CASSFPGPRGQETQYF
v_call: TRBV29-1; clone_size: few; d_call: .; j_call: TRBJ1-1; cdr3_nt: TGCAGCGTAAAGGATCCAGGGATTGAAGCTTTCTTT; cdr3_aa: CSVKDPGIEAFF
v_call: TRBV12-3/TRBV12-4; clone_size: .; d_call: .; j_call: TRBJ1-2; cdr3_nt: TGTGCCAGCGCTGCCCCGGGACTAGGCTATGGCTACACCTTC; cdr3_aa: CASAAPGLGYGYTF
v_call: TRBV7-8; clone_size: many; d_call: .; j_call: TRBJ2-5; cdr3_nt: TGTGCCAGCAGCTTTGGGGCGTACCAAGAGACCCAGTACTTC; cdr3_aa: CASSFGAYQETQYF
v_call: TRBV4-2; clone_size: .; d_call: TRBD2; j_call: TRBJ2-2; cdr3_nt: TGTGCCAGCAGCCTGTATTATAGCGGGGGGAACACCGGGGAGCTGTTTTTT; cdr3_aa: CASSLYYSGGNTGELFF
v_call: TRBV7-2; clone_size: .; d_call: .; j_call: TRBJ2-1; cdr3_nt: TGTGCCAGCAGCTCTTCCAGGGTCAATGAGCAGTTCTTC; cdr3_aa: CASSSSRVNEQFF
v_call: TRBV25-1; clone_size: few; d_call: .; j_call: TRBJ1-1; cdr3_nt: TGTGCCAGCAGTGGCTTTTTGGACGGTTTTGAAGCTTTCTTT; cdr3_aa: CASSGFLDGFEAFF
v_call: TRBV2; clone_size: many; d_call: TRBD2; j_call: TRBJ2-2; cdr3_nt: TGTGCCAGCAGTGGGACTAGCCGATCGAGCACCGGGGAGCTGTTTTTT; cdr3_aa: CASSGTSRSSTGELFF
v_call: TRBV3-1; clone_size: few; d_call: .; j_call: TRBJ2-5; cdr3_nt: TGTGCCAGCAGCCAAGGAATATCGGTCCAGGGGACCCAGTACTTC; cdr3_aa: CASSQGISVQGTQYF
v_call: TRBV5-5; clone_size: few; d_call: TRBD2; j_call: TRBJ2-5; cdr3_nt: TGTGCCAGCAGCCGGGGGAGGGAAGAGACCCAGTACTTC; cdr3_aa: CASSRGREETQYF
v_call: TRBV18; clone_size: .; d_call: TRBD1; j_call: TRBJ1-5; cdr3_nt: TGTGCCAGCTCACCGTCCCGGGACAGGGGACAGCCCCAGCATTTT; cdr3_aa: CASSPSRDRGQPQHF
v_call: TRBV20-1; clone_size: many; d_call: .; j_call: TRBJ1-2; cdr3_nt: TGCAGTGCCGTCGACGTTGGCTATGGCTACACCTTC; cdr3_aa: CSAVDVGYGYTF
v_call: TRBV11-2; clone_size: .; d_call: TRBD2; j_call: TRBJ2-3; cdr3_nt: TGTGCCAGCAGCTTAGTGTATGCTAGCGGGAGGGCAGGAGATACGCAGTATTTT; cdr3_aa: CASSLVYASGRAGDTQYF
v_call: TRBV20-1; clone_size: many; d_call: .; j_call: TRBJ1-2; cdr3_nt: TGCAGTGCTAGTCTGGGGAACAATGGCTACACCTTC; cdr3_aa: CSASLGNNGYTF
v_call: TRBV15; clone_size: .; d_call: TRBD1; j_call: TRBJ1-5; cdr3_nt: TGTGCCACCAGCAGGACAGGGTTCGACCAGCCCCAGCATTTT; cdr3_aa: CATSRTGFDQPQHF
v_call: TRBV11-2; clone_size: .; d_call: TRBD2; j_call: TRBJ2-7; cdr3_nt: TGTGCCAGCAGCCTTAGGGCCTTAGCGGGAGCGGCATACGAGCAGTACTTC; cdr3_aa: CASSLRALAGAAYEQYF
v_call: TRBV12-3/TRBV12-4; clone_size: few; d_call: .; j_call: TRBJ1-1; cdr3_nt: TGTGCCAGCAGTGAACCGGGCCAAGCTTTCTTT; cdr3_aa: CASSEPGQAFF
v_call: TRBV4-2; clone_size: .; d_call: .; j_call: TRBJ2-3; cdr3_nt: TGTGCCAGCAGCCAAGAAGTGGTAGGGTCGAATCAACCTCGCACAGATACGCAGTATTTT; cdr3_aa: CASSQEVVGSNQPRTDTQYF
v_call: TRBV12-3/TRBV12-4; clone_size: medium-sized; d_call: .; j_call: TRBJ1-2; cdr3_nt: TGTGCCAGCAGTTTGCAGGGAGGCTACACCTTC; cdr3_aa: CASSLQGGYTF